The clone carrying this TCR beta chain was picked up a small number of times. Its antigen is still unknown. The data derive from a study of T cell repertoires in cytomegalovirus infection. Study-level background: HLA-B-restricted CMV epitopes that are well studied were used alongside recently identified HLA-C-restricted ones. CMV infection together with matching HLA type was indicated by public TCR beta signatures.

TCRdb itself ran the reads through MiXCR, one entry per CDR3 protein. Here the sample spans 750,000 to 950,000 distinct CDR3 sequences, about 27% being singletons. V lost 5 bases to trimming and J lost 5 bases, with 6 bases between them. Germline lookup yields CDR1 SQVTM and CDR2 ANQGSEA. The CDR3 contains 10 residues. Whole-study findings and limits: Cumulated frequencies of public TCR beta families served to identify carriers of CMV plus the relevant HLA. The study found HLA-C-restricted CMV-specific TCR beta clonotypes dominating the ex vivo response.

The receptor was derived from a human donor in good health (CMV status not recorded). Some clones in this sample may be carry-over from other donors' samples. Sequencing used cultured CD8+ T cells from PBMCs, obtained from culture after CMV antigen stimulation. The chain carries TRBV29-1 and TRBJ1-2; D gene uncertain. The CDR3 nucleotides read TGCAGCGTTCTTGTTTATGGCTACACCTTC. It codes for CSVLVYGYTF.